These T cell receptor beta chains were read from a single sample in a study of blood T cell repertoires in COVID-19. Measured with immunoSEQ multiplex PCR; TCRdb has only the in-frame clones, and not every one. The data hold 200,000 to 250,000 clones, with almost 85% observed a single time. Sequenced sample: PBMCs or T cells enriched from blood (not recorded which). Every receptor here comes from a woman in her 50s with acute COVID-19. Each CDR3 is given with its conserved first and last residue. A D gene is named only where the DNA matches it firmly. A row's size may be missing; if present it is once, few, many or a size class.

v_call	j_call	clone_size	d_call	cdr3_nt	cdr3_aa
TRBV11-3	TRBJ1-1	once	NA	TGTGCCAGCAGCTCCCGGACAGAGAACACTGAAGCTTTCTTT	CASSSRTENTEAFF
TRBV7-2	TRBJ2-3	NA	NA	TGTGCCAGCAGCTTAGCTGTGGGCCGTACAGATACGCAGTATTTT	CASSLAVGRTDTQYF
TRBV5-1	TRBJ2-5	once	TRBD1	TGCGCCAGCAGCTCCCAAATCGGACAGGGAGAGACCCAGTACTTC	CASSSQIGQGETQYF
TRBV6-5	TRBJ2-7	NA	NA	TGTGCCAGCAGGACCTCCTACAGGGTAACCTACGAGCAGTACTTC	CASRTSYRVTYEQYF
TRBV30	TRBJ2-5	few	NA	TGTGCCTGGAGCGGGGGGCGGGGTGTTTGGGAGACCCAGTACTTC	CAWSGGRGVWETQYF
TRBV7-2	TRBJ2-1	NA	TRBD2	TGTGCCAGCAGCTTAGGGGTAGCGGGGATCTCCTACAATGAGCAGTTCTTC	CASSLGVAGISYNEQFF
TRBV10-2	TRBJ1-6	NA	NA	TGCGCCAGCACGGGGGGGGAGATTAATTCACCCCTCCACTTT	CASTGGEINSPLHF
TRBV5-1	TRBJ1-1	NA	NA	TGCGCCAGCAGCTTGAGTCAGGGGTTCACTGAAGCTTTCTTT	CASSLSQGFTEAFF
TRBV4-3	TRBJ1-6	NA	NA	TGCGCCAGCAGCCAAGATGCTACAGTCAGGTCACCCCTCCACTTT	CASSQDATVRSPLHF
TRBV7-9	TRBJ1-2	NA	NA	TGTGCCAGCAGCAACCTACAGGAAACTAACTATGGCTACACCTTC	CASSNLQETNYGYTF
TRBV7-3	TRBJ1-6	NA	NA	TGTGCCAGCAGCTTAAGGAGTCTGAATTCACCCCTCCACTTT	CASSLRSLNSPLHF
TRBV3-1/TRBV3-2	TRBJ2-2	NA	NA	TGTGCCAGCAGCAACACAAGATTAACAAGTTCTAACACCGGGGAGCTGTTTTTT	CASSNTRLTSSNTGELFF
TRBV5-5	TRBJ1-5	few	TRBD1	TGTGCCAGCAGCTGGACAGGGGGGGATCAGCCCCAGCATTTT	CASSWTGGDQPQHF
TRBV6-5	TRBJ2-1	NA	TRBD1	TGTGCCAGCAGTTACTGGGACAGCTCCTACAATGAGCAGTTCTTC	CASSYWDSSYNEQFF
TRBV5-1	TRBJ2-1	NA	TRBD2	TGCGCCAGCAGCTTGGCGGCTAGCGGGGGGGCTCCCAATGAGCAGTTCTTC	CASSLAASGGAPNEQFF
TRBV9	TRBJ2-1	NA	NA	TGTGCCAGCAGCCCCGGACTTTACAATGAGCAGTTCTTC	CASSPGLYNEQFF
TRBV29-1	TRBJ2-3	NA	TRBD1	TGCAGCGTTGAAACAGGGGGCGCATCGGTTGGAGATACGCAGTATTTT	CSVETGGASVGDTQYF
TRBV6-5	TRBJ1-4	NA	NA	TGTGCCAGCAGTTCCGCCGGGACAACAAATGAAAAACTGTTTTTT	CASSSAGTTNEKLFF
TRBV7-4	TRBJ2-2	NA	TRBD2	TGTGCCAGCAGCTTAGCGCGTAGCGGGGCGAACACCGGGGAGCTGTTTTTT	CASSLARSGANTGELFF
TRBV19	TRBJ1-1	NA	TRBD1	TGTGCCAGTAGTAAAGACAGGGTCAGTAACACTGAAGCTTTCTTT	CASSKDRVSNTEAFF
TRBV29-1	TRBJ2-7	NA	NA	TGCAGCGTTGTGGTCGGCTACGAGCAGTACTTC	CSVVVGYEQYF
TRBV14	TRBJ2-3	NA	TRBD2	TGTGCCAGCAGCCATATAGCGGGGACCACAGATACGCAGTATTTT	CASSHIAGTTDTQYF
TRBV7-9	TRBJ2-7	NA	TRBD2	TGTGCCAGCAGCTTTAACCCGGGACTAGCGATCTACGAGCAGTACTTC	CASSFNPGLAIYEQYF
TRBV19	TRBJ1-6	NA	TRBD1	TGTGCCAGTAGTACCGGGACAGGGGAGGACCCCCTCCACTTT	CASSTGTGEDPLHF
TRBV10-3	TRBJ2-4	NA	TRBD1	TGTGCCACTTCAACAGGGGAGAAAAACATTCAGTACTTC	CATSTGEKNIQYF
TRBV19	TRBJ1-1	NA	TRBD1	TGTGCCAGTAGTCCCCGGGACAGGGGGTTCGTTTCTGAAGCTTTCTTT	CASSPRDRGFVSEAFF
TRBV9	TRBJ1-1	few	NA	TGTGCCAGCAGCGTGAGTATGATGAACACTGAAGCTTTCTTT	CASSVSMMNTEAFF
TRBV27	TRBJ1-4	many	NA	TGTGCCAGCAGTTTGTCAGGGAGGGAAAAACTGTTTTTT	CASSLSGREKLFF
TRBV3-1/TRBV3-2	TRBJ1-2	many	NA	TGTGCCAGCAGCCAAGTTACAGGAAGCTACACCTTC	CASSQVTGSYTF
TRBV3-1/TRBV3-2	TRBJ1-2	NA	NA	TGTGCCAGCAGCCAACCGGGTAGGGGCTACACCTTC	CASSQPGRGYTF
TRBV2	TRBJ2-3	few	NA	TGTGCCAGCAGTGGGGAGAGCACAGATACGCAGTATTTT	CASSGESTDTQYF
TRBV10-3	TRBJ1-1	NA	NA	TGTGCCATCAGCAGGGAAGGGGACACTGAAGCTTTCTTT	CAISREGDTEAFF
TRBV14	TRBJ1-3	NA	NA	TGTGCCAGCAGCAAAATGAGCTCTGGAAACACCATATATTTT	CASSKMSSGNTIYF
TRBV19	TRBJ2-7	few	NA	TGTGCCAGTACTGGAGGTTCGGGAACCTACGAGCAGTACTTC	CASTGGSGTYEQYF
TRBV12-3/TRBV12-4	TRBJ1-1	NA	NA	TGTGCCAGCAGCCCCGTAAGCCACACTGAAGCTTTCTTT	CASSPVSHTEAFF
TRBV2	TRBJ1-2	NA	NA	TGTGCCAGCAGTGATCTTAGGCGGGATAACTATGGCTACACCTTC	CASSDLRRDNYGYTF
TRBV5-3	TRBJ2-1	NA	TRBD2	TGTGCCAGAAGCTTGTGGTGCCTAGCGGGGGGGCGAGAGCAGTTCTTC	CARSLWCLAGGREQFF
TRBV24-1	TRBJ2-5	NA	TRBD1	TGTGCCACCAGCACCGGACAGGGGAGGGAGACCCAGTACTTC	CATSTGQGRETQYF
TRBV5-6	TRBJ1-1	NA	NA	TGTGCCAGCAGCTTGATAACGGTTGCTGAAGCTTTCTTT	CASSLITVAEAFF
TRBV2	TRBJ1-5	NA	NA	TGTGCCAGCAGTGAAGTTAGGACAAACTTGGGTCAGCCCCAGCATTTT	CASSEVRTNLGQPQHF
TRBV15	TRBJ2-5	NA	TRBD2	TGTGCCACCAGCAGAGCCGGGGGGGCCCAAGAGACCCAGTACTTC	CATSRAGGAQETQYF
TRBV3-1/TRBV3-2	TRBJ1-1	NA	TRBD1	TGTGCCAGCAGCCAAACAGGGGTAGGCACTGAAGCTTTCTTT	CASSQTGVGTEAFF
TRBV7-2	TRBJ1-6	NA	TRBD1	TGTGCCAGCAACCTAGAGGGGGCAGGGAATTCACCCCTCCACTTT	CASNLEGAGNSPLHF
TRBV11-2	TRBJ2-7	NA	TRBD2	TGTGCCAGCAGCCCGGGGGGGTTCTCCTACGAGCAGTACTTC	CASSPGGFSYEQYF
TRBV5-1	TRBJ1-2	NA	TRBD1	TGCGCCAGCAGCCATCCGGGACAGGGTTATGGCTACACCTTC	CASSHPGQGYGYTF
TRBV2	TRBJ2-7	NA	TRBD1	TGTGCCAGTACCGGGACAGGGGCCATCTACGAGCAGTACTTC	CASTGTGAIYEQYF
TRBV19	TRBJ1-4	NA	TRBD1	TGTGCCAGTAGTTCCCAGACAGGGACTAATGAAAAACTGTTTTTT	CASSSQTGTNEKLFF
TRBV29-1	TRBJ1-1	NA	NA	TGCAGCGTTGTATCCGGGGGTGGTTACGGCACTGAAGCTTTCTTT	CSVVSGGGYGTEAFF
TRBV9	TRBJ2-5	few	TRBD2	TGTGCCAGCAGCGGACCAAGGACTAGCGGGGGAGAGACCCAGTACTTC	CASSGPRTSGGETQYF
TRBV2	TRBJ1-2	NA	NA	TGTGCCAGCAGTGTAGACAAGGGGACCTTC	CASSVDKGTF
TRBV7-2	TRBJ2-3	NA	NA	TGTGCCAGCAGCTCCTTAGGGAGGACAGATACGCAGTATTTT	CASSSLGRTDTQYF
TRBV18	TRBJ1-3	NA	TRBD1	TGTGCCAGCTCACCAGCCGGGACAGACCGATTCTCTGGAAACACCATATATTTT	CASSPAGTDRFSGNTIYF
TRBV19	TRBJ2-3	NA	NA	TGTGCCAGCGCAGACAGAACAGATACGCAGTATTTT	CASADRTDTQYF
TRBV5-5	TRBJ1-2	NA	NA	TGTGCCAGCAGCTTGGACAGTTATGGCTACACCTTC	CASSLDSYGYTF